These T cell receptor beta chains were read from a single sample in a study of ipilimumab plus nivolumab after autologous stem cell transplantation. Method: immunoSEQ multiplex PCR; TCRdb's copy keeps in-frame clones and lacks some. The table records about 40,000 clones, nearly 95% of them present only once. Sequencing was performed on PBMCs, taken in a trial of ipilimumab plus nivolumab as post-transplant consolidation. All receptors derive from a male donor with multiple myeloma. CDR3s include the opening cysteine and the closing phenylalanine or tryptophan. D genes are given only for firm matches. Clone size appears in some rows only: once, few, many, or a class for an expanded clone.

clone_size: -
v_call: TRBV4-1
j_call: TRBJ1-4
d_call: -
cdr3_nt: TGCGCCAGCAGCCATGCCCATGAAAAACTGTTTTTT
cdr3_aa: CASSHAHEKLFF

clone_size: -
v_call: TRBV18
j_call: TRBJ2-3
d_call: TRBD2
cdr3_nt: TGTGCCAGCTCAGTAGGGACTAGCGGGGGCACAGATACGCAGTATTTT
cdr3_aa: CASSVGTSGGTDTQYF

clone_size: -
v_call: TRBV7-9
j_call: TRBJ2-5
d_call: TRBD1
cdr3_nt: TGTGCCAGCAGCCAGGGGGCCGTCGAGACCCAGTACTTC
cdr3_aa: CASSQGAVETQYF

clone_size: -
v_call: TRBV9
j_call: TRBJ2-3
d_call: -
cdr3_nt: TGTGCCAGCAGGCCCAATCGAGGCGATACGCAGTATTTT
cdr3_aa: CASRPNRGDTQYF

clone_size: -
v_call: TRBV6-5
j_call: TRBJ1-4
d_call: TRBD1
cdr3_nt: TGTGCCAGCAGTTACGGGACAGGGTACGAAAAACTGTTTTTT
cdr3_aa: CASSYGTGYEKLFF

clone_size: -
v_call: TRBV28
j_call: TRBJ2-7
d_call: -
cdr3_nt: TGTGCCAGCAGCCAGACAGGCGGGTGGGGGTACGAGCAGTACTTC
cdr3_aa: CASSQTGGWGYEQYF

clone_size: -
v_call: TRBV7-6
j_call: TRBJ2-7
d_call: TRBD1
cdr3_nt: TGTGCCAGCAGCCCCCAACCGGGACAGGTGAGCTCCTACGAGCAGTACTTC
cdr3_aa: CASSPQPGQVSSYEQYF

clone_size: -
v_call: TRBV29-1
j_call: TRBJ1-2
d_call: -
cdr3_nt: TGCGCGGGAGGGGAGGGCTATGGCTACACCTTC
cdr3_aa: CAGGEGYGYTF

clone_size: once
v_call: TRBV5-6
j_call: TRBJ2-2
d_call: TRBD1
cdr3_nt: TGTGCCAGCAGCAGACCACAGGGGGCGGGAATCGGGGAGCTGTTTTTT
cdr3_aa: CASSRPQGAGIGELFF

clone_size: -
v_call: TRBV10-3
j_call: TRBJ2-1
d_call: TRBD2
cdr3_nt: TGTGCCATCAGTGAGTCAGTAGGCGTGGGGGGGACTAGCGGGAGATACCACAATGAGCAGTTCTTC
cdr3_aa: CAISESVGVGGTSGRYHNEQFF

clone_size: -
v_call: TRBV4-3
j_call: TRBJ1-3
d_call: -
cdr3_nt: TGCGCCAGCAGCCAAGATCTGATGGGGGCTGGAAACACCATATATTTT
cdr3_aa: CASSQDLMGAGNTIYF

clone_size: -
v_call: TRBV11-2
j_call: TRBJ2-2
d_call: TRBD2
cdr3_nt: TGTGCCAGCTTCCCTTCACTAGCGGGGGGGACCGGGGAGCTGTTTTTT
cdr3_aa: CASFPSLAGGTGELFF

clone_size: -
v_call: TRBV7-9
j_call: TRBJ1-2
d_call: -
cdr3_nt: TGTGCCAGCAGCTTAGGTACAGGGCAGAACTATGGCTACACCTTC
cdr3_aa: CASSLGTGQNYGYTF

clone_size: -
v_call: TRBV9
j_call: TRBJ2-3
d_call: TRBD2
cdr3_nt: TGTGCCAGCAGCGGGGTTGGCGGGAGAGCAGATACGCAGTATTTT
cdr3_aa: CASSGVGGRADTQYF

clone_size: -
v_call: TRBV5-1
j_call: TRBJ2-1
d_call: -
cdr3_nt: TGCGCCAGCAGCTTAGGGGGTACTACTTACAATGAGCAGTTCTTC
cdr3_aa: CASSLGGTTYNEQFF

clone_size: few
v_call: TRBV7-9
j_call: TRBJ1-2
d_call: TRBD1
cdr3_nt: TGTGCCAGCAGCTTTAAACTCAGGGGGCCGGCTAACTATGGCTACACCTTC
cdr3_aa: CASSFKLRGPANYGYTF

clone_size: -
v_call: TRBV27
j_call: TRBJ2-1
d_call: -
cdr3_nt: TGTGCCAGCAGTCTGCGATTAGCCTACAATGAGCAGTTCTTC
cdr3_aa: CASSLRLAYNEQFF

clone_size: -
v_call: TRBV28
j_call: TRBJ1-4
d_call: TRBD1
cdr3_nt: TGTGCCACCCTGGACAGGGGGATTGAAAAACTGTTTTTT
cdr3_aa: CATLDRGIEKLFF

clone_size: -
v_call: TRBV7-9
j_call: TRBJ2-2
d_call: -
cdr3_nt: TGTGCCAGCAGCTCTCGGGCCATCGCGACCGGGGAGCTGTTTTTT
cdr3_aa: CASSSRAIATGELFF

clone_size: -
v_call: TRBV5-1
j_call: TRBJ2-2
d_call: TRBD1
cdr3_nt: TGCGCCAGCAGCTCGGGCGGACAGGGGAACACCGGGGAGCTGTTTTTT
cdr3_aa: CASSSGGQGNTGELFF

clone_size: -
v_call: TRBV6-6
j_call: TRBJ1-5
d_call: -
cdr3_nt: TGTGCCAGCAGTAGCAGGGTCGAGGTAGGTCAGCCCCAGCATTTT
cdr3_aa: CASSSRVEVGQPQHF

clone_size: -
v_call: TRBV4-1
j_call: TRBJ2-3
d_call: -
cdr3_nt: TGCGCCAGCAGCCAAGGGACTATATTGGATACGCAGTATTTT
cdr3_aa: CASSQGTILDTQYF

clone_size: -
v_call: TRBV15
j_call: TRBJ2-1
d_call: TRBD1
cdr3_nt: TGTGCCACCAGCAGAGACTGGACAGGGGAAAATGAGCAGTTCTTC
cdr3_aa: CATSRDWTGENEQFF

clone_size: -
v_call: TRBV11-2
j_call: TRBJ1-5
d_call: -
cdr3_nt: TGTGCCAGCAGCTTAGGACCGGGTGGCAATCAGCCCCAGCATTTT
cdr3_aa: CASSLGPGGNQPQHF

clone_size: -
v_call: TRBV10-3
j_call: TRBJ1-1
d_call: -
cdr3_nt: TGTGCCATCAGTGAGGGACAGCAGAACACTGAAGCTTTCTTT
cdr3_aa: CAISEGQQNTEAFF

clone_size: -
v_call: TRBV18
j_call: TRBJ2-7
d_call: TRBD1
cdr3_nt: TGTGCCAGCTCACCATATTTGTTAAGGGACAGGGGGAGAGACGAGCAGTACTTC
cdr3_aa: CASSPYLLRDRGRDEQYF

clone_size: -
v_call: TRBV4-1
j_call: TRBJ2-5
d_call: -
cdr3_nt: TGCGCCAGCAGCCAAGAGGGGCGGGCCCAAGAGACCCAGTACTTC
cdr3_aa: CASSQEGRAQETQYF

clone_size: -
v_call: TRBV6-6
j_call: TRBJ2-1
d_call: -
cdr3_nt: TGTGCCAGCAGACGTCCCTACAATGAGCAGTTCTTC
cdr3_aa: CASRRPYNEQFF

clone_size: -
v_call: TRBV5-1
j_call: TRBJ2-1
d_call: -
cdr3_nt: TGCGCCAGCAGCGGGGGACTCACTGCAAACAATGAGCAGTTCTTC
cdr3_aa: CASSGGLTANNEQFF

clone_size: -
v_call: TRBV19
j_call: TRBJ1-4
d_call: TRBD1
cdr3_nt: TGTGCCAGTAGTGGGCAGGGGGCTAATGAAAAACTGTTTTTT
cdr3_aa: CASSGQGANEKLFF

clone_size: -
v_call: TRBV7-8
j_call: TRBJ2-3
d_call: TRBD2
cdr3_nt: TGTGCCAGCAGCTTACCCTCTCTGGCCGCGGGACTAGCGCGGGATACGCAGTATTTT
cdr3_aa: CASSLPSLAAGLARDTQYF

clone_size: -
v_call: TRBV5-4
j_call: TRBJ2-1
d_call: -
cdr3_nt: TGTGCCAGCAGCTTGGAATTACTGAACAATGAGCAGTTCTTC
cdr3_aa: CASSLELLNNEQFF

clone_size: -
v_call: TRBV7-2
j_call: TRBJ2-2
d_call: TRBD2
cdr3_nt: TGTGCCAGCAGCCTCATAGGACTAGCGGGAGGGTCCGGGGAGCTGTTTTTT
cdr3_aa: CASSLIGLAGGSGELFF

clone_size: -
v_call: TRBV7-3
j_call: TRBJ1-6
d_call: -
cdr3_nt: TGTGCCAGCAGCCTAAGCCATAATTCACCCCTCCACTTT
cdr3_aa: CASSLSHNSPLHF

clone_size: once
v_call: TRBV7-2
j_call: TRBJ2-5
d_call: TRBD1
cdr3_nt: TGTGCCAGCAGCTCCTCGCGGGGACAGGGGTGGGAGACCCAGTACTTC
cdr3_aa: CASSSSRGQGWETQYF

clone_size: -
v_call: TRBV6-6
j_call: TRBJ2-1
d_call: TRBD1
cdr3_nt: TGTGCCAGCAGTCTAGGACAGGGTGATATCGATGAGCAGTTCTTC
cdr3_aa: CASSLGQGDIDEQFF

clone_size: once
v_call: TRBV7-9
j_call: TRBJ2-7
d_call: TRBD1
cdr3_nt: TGTGCCAGCAGCCCCACAGGGGGCCCAGGATACGAGCAGTACTTC
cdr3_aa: CASSPTGGPGYEQYF

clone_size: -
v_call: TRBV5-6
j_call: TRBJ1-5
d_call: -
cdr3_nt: TGTGCCAGCAGCGTACCCAATCAGCCCCAGCATTTT
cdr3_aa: CASSVPNQPQHF

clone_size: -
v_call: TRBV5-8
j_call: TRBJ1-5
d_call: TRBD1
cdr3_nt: TGTGCCAGCAGCCCGAGCGGTGGGACAGGGAGCAATCAGCCCCAGCATTTT
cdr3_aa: CASSPSGGTGSNQPQHF

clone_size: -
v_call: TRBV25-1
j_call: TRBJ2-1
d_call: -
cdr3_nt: TGTGCCAGCAGTGAATTTTCAGTGGGGAACTACAATGAGCAGTTCTTC
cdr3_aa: CASSEFSVGNYNEQFF

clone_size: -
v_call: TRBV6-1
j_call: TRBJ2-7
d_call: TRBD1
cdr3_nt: TGTGCCAGCAGCTGGGGGGGGACAGGGTATGAGCAGTACTTC
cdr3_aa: CASSWGGTGYEQYF

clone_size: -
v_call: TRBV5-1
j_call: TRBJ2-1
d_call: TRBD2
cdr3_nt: TGCGCCAGCAGCTTGGAGGGAGGGCTAGCCCCTTACAATGAGCAGTTCTTC
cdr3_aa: CASSLEGGLAPYNEQFF

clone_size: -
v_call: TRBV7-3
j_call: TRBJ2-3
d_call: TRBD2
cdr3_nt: TGTGCCAGCAGCTTAAGGACTAGCGGGAGGGGGTTGCAGTATTTT
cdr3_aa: CASSLRTSGRGLQYF

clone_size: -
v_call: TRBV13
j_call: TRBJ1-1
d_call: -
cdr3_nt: TGTGCCAGCAGCCGGGGGGCCACTGAAGCTTTCTTT
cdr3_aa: CASSRGATEAFF

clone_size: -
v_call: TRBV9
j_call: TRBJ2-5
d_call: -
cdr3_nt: TGTGCCAGCAGCGCAGGTGGGGAGACCCAGTACTTC
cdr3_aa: CASSAGGETQYF

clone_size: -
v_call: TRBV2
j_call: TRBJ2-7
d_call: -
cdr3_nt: TGTGCCAGCAGTGGCCCTAGGGGAGAGGACTTC
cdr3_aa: CASSGPRGEDF

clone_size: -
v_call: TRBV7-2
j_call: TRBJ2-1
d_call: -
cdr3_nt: TGTGCCAGCAGCTTCGGACCGGGTCTTTGGGATGAGCAGTTCTTC
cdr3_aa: CASSFGPGLWDEQFF

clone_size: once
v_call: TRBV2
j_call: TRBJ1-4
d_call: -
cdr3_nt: TGTGCCAGCAGTGACGAGATAACTAATGAAAAACTGTTTTTT
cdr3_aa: CASSDEITNEKLFF

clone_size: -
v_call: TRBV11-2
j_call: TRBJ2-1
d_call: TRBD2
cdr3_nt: TGTGCCAGCAGCTTAGTTAGCGGGAGGGCCTTTAGGTATGAGCAGTTCTTC
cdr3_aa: CASSLVSGRAFRYEQFF

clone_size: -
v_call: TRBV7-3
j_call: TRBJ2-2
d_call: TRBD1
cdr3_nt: TGTGCCAGCAGCGCCCGGACAGGGCGGGGCGGGGAGCTGTTTTTT
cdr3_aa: CASSARTGRGGELFF